This TCR beta chain was identified during a study of T cell repertoires in cytomegalovirus infection. Study-wide context: Matching HLA type, along with CMV infection, was indicated by public TCR beta signatures. Study results and limitations: In two of eight donors, the top clonotype was HLA-C-restricted CMV-specific.

This clonotype was detected only a few times. Its antigen is currently unknown. V lost 11 bases to trimming and J lost 0 bases, with 17 bases between them. Germline V gives CDR1 SGHVS, CDR2 FNYEAQ. The CDR3 length is 14 residues. TCRdb re-analysed the reads in MiXCR, keeping a single row per CDR3 protein. The sample lists approximately 320,000 distinct CDR3 sequences, over 7.5% seen once, with roughly 4.5% in the top ten. The clonotype comes from a human donor in good health (CMV status not recorded). Some clones in this sample may be carry-over from other donors' samples. The sequenced sample was PBMCs. This chain uses TRBV7-6 with TRBJ2-7; D may be TRBD2 (6 bases). The CDR3 DNA reads TGTGCCGGGGGGACGGCGACGACCTCCTACGAGCAGTACTTC. It codes for CAGGTATTSYEQYF.